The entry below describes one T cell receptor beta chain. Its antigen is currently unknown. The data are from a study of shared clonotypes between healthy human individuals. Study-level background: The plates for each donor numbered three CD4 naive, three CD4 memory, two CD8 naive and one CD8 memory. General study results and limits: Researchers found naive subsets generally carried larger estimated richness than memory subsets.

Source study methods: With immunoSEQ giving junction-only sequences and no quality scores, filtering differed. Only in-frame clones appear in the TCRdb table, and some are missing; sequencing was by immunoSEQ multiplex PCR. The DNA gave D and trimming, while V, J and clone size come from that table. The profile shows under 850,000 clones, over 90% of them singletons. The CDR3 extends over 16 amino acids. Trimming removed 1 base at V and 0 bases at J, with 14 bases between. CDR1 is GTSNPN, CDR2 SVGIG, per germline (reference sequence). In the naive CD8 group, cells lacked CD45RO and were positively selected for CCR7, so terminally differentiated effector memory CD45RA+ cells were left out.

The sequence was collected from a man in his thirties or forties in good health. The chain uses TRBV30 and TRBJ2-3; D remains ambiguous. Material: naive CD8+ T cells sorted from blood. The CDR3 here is CAWSALDGSSTDTQYF. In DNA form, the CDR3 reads TGTGCCTGGAGTGCCTTGGACGGATCTAGCACAGATACGCAGTATTTT.